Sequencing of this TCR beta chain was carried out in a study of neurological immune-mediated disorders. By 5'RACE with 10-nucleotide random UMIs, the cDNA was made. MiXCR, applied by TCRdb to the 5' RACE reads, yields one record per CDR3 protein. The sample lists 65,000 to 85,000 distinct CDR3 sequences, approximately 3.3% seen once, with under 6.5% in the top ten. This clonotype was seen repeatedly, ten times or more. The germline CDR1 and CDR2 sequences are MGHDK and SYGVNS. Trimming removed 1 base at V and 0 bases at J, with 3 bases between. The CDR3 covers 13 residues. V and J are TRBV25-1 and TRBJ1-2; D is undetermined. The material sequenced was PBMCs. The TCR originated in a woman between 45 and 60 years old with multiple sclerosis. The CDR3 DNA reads TGTGCCAGCAGTGAATCGGCTAACTATGGCTACACCTTC. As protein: CASSESANYGYTF.